The 14 T cell receptor beta chains below all came from one sample that was sequenced in a study of vaccination and CD4 T cells after COVID-19. Sequencing of DNA taken from cultured CD4+ T cells relied on the Oncomine TCR Beta short-read assay. TCRdb itself ran the PCR reads through MiXCR, one entry per CDR3 protein. The sample has 20,000 to 25,000 distinct CDR3 sequences; around two fifths are singletons. Sample treatment: 10-day PBMC culture with coronavirus spike peptide pools or control peptides (ViraFEST assay). Their target antigens are unknown. Sequences were derived from CD4+ T cells from blood, cultured in vitro, sampled before SARS-CoV-2 vaccination. These receptors originate from a human donor who had recovered from COVID-19.

The chain is built from TRBV28 and TRBJ2-7; possible D gene TRBD2, 5 bases. The CDR3 runs 14 residues. CDR1 and CDR2 from the germline V gene are MDHEN and SYDVKM. Trimming shortened V by 5 bases and J by 6 bases, and 17 bases separated the two germline ends. The CDR3: CASSLGVKVAEQYF. CDR3 nucleotide sequence: TGTGCCAGCAGTCTCGGGGTTAAGGTCGCCGAGCAGTACTTC.

The chain is built from TRBV7-9 and TRBJ1-4, with D tentatively TRBD1 (6 bases). The CDR3 length is 15 residues. Trimming pared 4 bases from V and 7 bases from J, leaving 16 bases between. CDR1 SEHNR and CDR2 FQNEAQ come from the germline V gene (reference sequence). CDR3 in amino acids: CASSSRGGGGEKLFF. The CDR3 DNA reads as TGTGCCAGCAGCTCGAGGGGGGGAGGTGGTGAAAAACTGTTTTTT.

CDR3 bases: TGTGCCAGCATGAAAGCTAGCGGGAGGAATGGCAATGAGCAGTTCTTC. It specifies CASMKASGRNGNEQFF. The gene calls are TRBV6-1 and TRBJ2-1, with 11 bases identical to TRBD2. The CDR3 contains 16 residues. Germline CDR1 MNHNS, CDR2 SASEGT. V shed 7 bases and J 6 bases; nucleotides not matched to a gene: 11.

This clonotype was counted only a few times. The chain carries TRBV19 and TRBJ2-3; D perhaps matches TRBD2 (6 bases). The CDR3 covers 17 residues. CDR1 and CDR2 from the germline V gene are LNHDA and SQIVND (reference sequence). V lost 3 bases and J 3 bases, leaving 19 bases between the germline ends. The CDR3 DNA is TGTGCCAGTAGTATTAGAGGGCCCGGGAGATCGACAGATACGCAGTATTTT. It translates to CASSIRGPGRSTDTQYF.

The chain uses TRBV6-1 and TRBJ1-4; 8 nucleotides match TRBD1. CDR1 and CDR2 (germline): MNHNS, SASEGT. V shed 1 base and J 8 bases; nucleotides not matched to a gene: 3. This CDR3 has 14 amino acids. The chain's CDR3 is CASSEGTGREKLFF. The CDR3 region has the DNA TGTGCCAGCAGTGAAGGGACAGGGAGAGAAAAACTGTTTTTT.

Here the CDR3 DNA reads TGTGCCATCAGTGAACCCGGGACAGGGGGTGGCACTGAAGCTTTCTTT. It is translated as CAISEPGTGGGTEAFF. The gene calls are TRBV10-3 and TRBJ1-1; TRBD1 matches 11 bases. Germline V gene lookup returns CDR1 ENHRY and CDR2 SYGVKD. CDR3 length: 16 amino acids. The V gene end was trimmed by 3 bases and the J gene end by 4 bases; junction bases not matched to a gene: 7.

The chain is built from TRBV20-1 and TRBJ1-2; D gene unclear. The CDR3 is made up of 13 amino acids. Germline assignment: CDR1 DFQATT and CDR2 SNEGSKA (reference sequence). The V and J ends lost 4 bases and 6 bases respectively, with 15 bases between them. CDR3 nucleotides: TGCAGTGCTAATCGGTTGGAGAGTGATGGCTACACCTTC. Translated: CSANRLESDGYTF.

This clonotype is judged medium-sized. The chain recombines TRBV2 with TRBJ2-3; D is uncertain. CDR3 size: 15 residues. Deletions cut 4 bases from V and 5 bases from J, with 16 bases between. Germline V gives CDR1 SNHLY, CDR2 FYNNEI. The CDR3 sequence: CASSGVGPSGDTQYF. The DNA for the CDR3 is TGTGCCAGCAGTGGAGTAGGGCCTAGTGGAGATACGCAGTATTTT. The complete variable domain, with remaining parts taken from reference TRBV2 and TRBJ2-3, reads EPEVTQTPSHQVTQMGQEVILRCVPISNHLYFYWYRQILGQKVEFLVSFYNNEISEKSEIFDDQFSVERPDGSNFTLKIRSTKLEDSAMYFCASSGVGPSGDTQYFGPGTRLTVL.

The V call is TRBV29-1, the J call TRBJ2-5; possibly TRBD2 for D (5 bases). V was clipped by 2 bases and J by 7 bases, with 20 bases between them. CDR1 and CDR2 from the germline V gene are SQVTM and ANQGSEA. The CDR3 has 15 amino acids. The CDR3 region is CSVEPTTRGPGTQYF. DNA of the CDR3: TGCAGCGTTGAACCTACTACTAGAGGGCCGGGGACCCAGTACTTC.

The chain recombines TRBV30 with TRBJ2-5, with no clear D. This CDR3 contains 14 residues. The V gene's germline CDR1 is GTSNPN and CDR2 SVGIG (reference sequence). V was pared by 0 bases and J by 1 base, with 9 bases between. CDR3 in amino acids: CAWSVSQIQETQYF. For the CDR3, the DNA is TGTGCCTGGAGTGTATCGCAGATCCAAGAGACCCAGTACTTC.

This rearrangement joins TRBV6-1 to TRBJ2-2, with 7 positions matching TRBD1. The V segment lost 6 bases and the J segment 2 bases; nucleotides outside the gene matches: 12. CDR1 MNHNS and CDR2 SASEGT come from the germline V gene. This CDR3 comprises 17 residues. CDR3 region: CASSRQVGQTNTGELFF. CDR3 DNA: TGTGCCAGCAGCCGCCAGGTGGGACAGACTAACACCGGGGAGCTGTTTTTT.

The sample holds a few counts of this clonotype. This chain links TRBV20-1 with TRBJ2-7; D might be TRBD2 (7 bases). Germline V CDR1 and CDR2: DFQATT, SNEGSKA (reference sequence). Trimming pared 0 bases from V and 4 bases from J, leaving 16 bases between. The CDR3 is 15 amino acids. Here the CDR3 reads CSARDPGGALYEQYF. The CDR3 DNA is TGCAGTGCTAGAGATCCGGGGGGCGCGTTGTACGAGCAGTACTTC.

This clonotype was counted only a few times. V is TRBV7-2 and J is TRBJ2-7; D gene unclear. The germline gives CDR1 SGHTA, CDR2 FQGNSA. CDR3 size: 14 residues. V was clipped by 2 bases and J by 0 bases, with 8 bases between them. The CDR3: CASSLSPSSYEQYF. The CDR3 bases are TGTGCCAGCAGCTTATCCCCGAGCTCCTACGAGCAGTACTTC.

This clonotype was seen a few times. In DNA form, the CDR3 reads TGTGCCAGCAGTGAATCTGGAGGTCTCACCTTC. Translation gives CASSESGGLTF. The chain uses TRBV25-1 and TRBJ1-2, with no clear D. V gave up 1 base and J gave up 13 bases, with 10 bases separating them. This CDR3 spans 11 amino acids. CDR1 and CDR2 from the germline V gene are MGHDK and SYGVNS.